This T cell receptor (beta chain) was retrieved from a study of blood T cell repertoires in COVID-19. Turning to the study itself: The United States, Italy and Spain provided the acute and convalescent COVID-19 samples. In each case, the material was cDNA or gDNA derived from T cells, B-cell-depleted T cells, or PBMCs.

In this sample, this clone turned up once. Seattle's cohort entered during active infection and was followed longitudinally. Original handling: The assay estimated nucleated cells by amplifying reference gene primers. The repertoire was sequenced with immunoSEQ multiplex PCR; TCRdb's copy has only in-frame clones and lacks some. V, J and clone size are taken as reported in that table, and D and trimming were inferred from the DNA itself. Here the sample spans a few hundred thousand clones, 70% to 90% being singletons. This TCR was recovered from a woman aged 60 to 75 with COVID-19, enrolled during active disease. Sequenced input: peripheral blood.

The CDR3 protein is CASSQERGFEGDTQYF. CDR3 DNA sequence: TGCGCCAGCAGCCAAGAACGCGGGTTTGAGGGAGATACGCAGTATTTT. This chain joins TRBV4-3 and TRBJ2-3; possible D gene TRBD2, 5 bases. V was shortened by 0 bases and J by 5 bases, with 15 bases between the two germline ends. The CDR3 is 16 amino acids. Germline loops: CDR1 LGHNA, CDR2 YSLEER.